The rows below give T cell receptor beta chains drawn from one sample of a study of blood T cell repertoires in COVID-19. Libraries were prepared by immunoSEQ multiplex PCR; TCRdb keeps only in-frame clonotypes and omits some of them. The table shows 200,000 to 300,000 clones, with 70% to 85% occurring only once. What was sequenced was peripheral blood. These receptors originate from a man between 40 and 49 years old who had recovered from COVID-19. CDR3s include the opening cysteine and the closing phenylalanine or tryptophan. The D gene is left open where the match is weak. Expanded clones are given a class, and other clones once, few, many or no size at all.

>once|TRBV7-2|TRBJ2-7|-
CASSLAGATYEQYF
TGTGCCAGCAGCTTAGCGGGGGCCACCTACGAGCAGTACTTC
>once|TRBV6-2/TRBV6-3|TRBJ1-1|-
CASSFVREDTEAFF
TGTGCCAGCAGCTTCGTCCGGGAGGACACTGAAGCTTTCTTT
>-|TRBV30|TRBJ1-5|-
CAWSRGWPSGQPQHF
TGTGCCTGGAGTCGGGGTTGGCCGTCCGGTCAGCCCCAGCATTTT
>-|TRBV5-1|TRBJ1-2|TRBD1
CASSSGQLNYGYTF
TGCGCCAGCAGTTCGGGACAGCTGAACTATGGCTACACCTTC
>-|TRBV5-6|TRBJ1-2|-
CASSQRTAHHYGYTF
TGTGCCAGCAGTCAAAGGACAGCTCACCATTATGGCTACACCTTC
>-|TRBV11-2|TRBJ2-1|TRBD2
CASSWTSTEQFF
TGTGCCAGTTCTTGGACTAGCACTGAGCAGTTCTTC
>-|TRBV7-9|TRBJ2-1|-
CASSWTGSSYNEQFF
TGTGCCAGCAGCTGGACGGGGAGCTCCTACAATGAGCAGTTCTTC
>-|TRBV7-9|TRBJ1-4|TRBD1
CASSSQDRGREKLFF
TGTGCCAGCAGCTCCCAGGACAGGGGGCGTGAAAAACTGTTTTTT
>-|TRBV6-5|TRBJ2-5|TRBD1
CASSSWDRLQETQYF
TGTGCCAGCAGTTCATGGGACAGACTTCAAGAGACCCAGTACTTC
>once|TRBV3-1/TRBV3-2|TRBJ2-5|-
CASSHGTQYF
TGTGCCAGCAGCCACGGGACCCAGTACTTC
>-|TRBV12-5|TRBJ1-4|TRBD1
CASGWQGAGEKLFF
TGTGCTAGTGGTTGGCAGGGGGCGGGTGAAAAACTGTTTTTT
>-|TRBV7-6|TRBJ1-1|-
CASSSPLNLNTEAFF
TGTGCCAGCAGCTCACCCCTAAACTTGAACACTGAAGCTTTCTTT
>-|TRBV2|TRBJ2-3|TRBD1
CASRSDRGGVDTQYF
TGTGCCAGCAGGTCGGACAGGGGCGGTGTGGATACGCAGTATTTT
>-|TRBV3-1/TRBV3-2|TRBJ2-1|TRBD2
CASSQRAGVGNEQFF
TGTGCCAGCAGCCAACGAGCGGGAGTAGGTAATGAGCAGTTCTTC
>once|TRBV5-1|TRBJ2-1|TRBD2
CASSFGLAGAYNEQFF
TGCGCCAGCAGCTTTGGGCTAGCGGGGGCCTACAATGAGCAGTTCTTC
>-|TRBV19|TRBJ1-2|TRBD1
CASSARLGQGNYGYTF
TGTGCCAGTAGCGCAAGGTTGGGACAGGGCAACTATGGCTACACCTTC
>once|TRBV6-2/TRBV6-3|TRBJ1-1|-
CASSYSLSGGFTEAFF
TGTGCCAGCAGTTACTCTCTTTCGGGGGGTTTCACTGAAGCTTTCTTT
>-|TRBV6-6|TRBJ1-2|-
CASSLPPQEAGYTF
TGTGCCAGCAGTCTCCCGCCGCAGGAAGCTGGCTACACCTTC
>-|TRBV2|TRBJ1-1|-
CASSAGANTEAFF
TGTGCCAGCAGTGCAGGGGCTAACACTGAAGCTTTCTTT
>-|TRBV5-1|TRBJ2-3|TRBD2
CASSAGTSGGKDTQYF
TGCGCCAGCAGCGCTGGGACTAGCGGGGGAAAAGATACGCAGTATTTT
>-|TRBV5-4|TRBJ2-2|TRBD2
CASSSGTSGNTGELFF
TGTGCCAGCAGCTCCGGGACTAGCGGGAACACCGGGGAGCTGTTTTTT
>-|TRBV6-2/TRBV6-3|TRBJ1-1|-
CASSYWRGEAFF
TGTGCCAGCAGTTATTGGAGAGGGGAAGCTTTCTTT
>-|TRBV5-8|TRBJ1-4|-
CASSLPGFTNEKLFF
TGTGCCAGCAGCTTGCCGGGGTTTACTAATGAAAAACTGTTTTTT
>-|TRBV7-6|TRBJ2-5|TRBD1
CASAGTGKKTQYF
TGTGCCAGCGCCGGGACAGGGAAAAAGACCCAGTACTTC
>-|TRBV3-1/TRBV3-2|TRBJ2-7|TRBD2
CASSQAASGSPQYF
TGTGCCAGCAGCCAAGCGGCTAGCGGGAGTCCGCAGTACTTC
>once|TRBV7-2|TRBJ1-1|-
CASSLVSAGRLTEAFF
TGTGCCAGCAGCTTAGTTTCTGCAGGGCGGTTGACTGAAGCTTTCTTT
>-|TRBV6-5|TRBJ1-2|TRBD1
CASRFTGAGGYGYTF
TGTGCCAGCAGGTTCACAGGGGCGGGGGGCTATGGCTACACCTTC
>-|TRBV5-1|TRBJ2-7|-
CASSVSGTEQYF
TGCGCCAGCAGCGTCTCCGGGACAGAGCAGTACTTC
>-|TRBV30|TRBJ1-2|-
CAWSARTGYGYTF
TGTGCCTGGAGTGCCAGGACGGGATATGGCTACACCTTC
>-|TRBV28|TRBJ1-3|-
CASSDLGAGNTIYF
TGTGCCAGCAGTGACTTAGGGGCTGGAAACACCATATATTTT
>-|TRBV18|TRBJ2-7|-
CASSPSDIREQYF
TGTGCCAGCTCACCTTCGGACATCCGCGAGCAGTACTTC
>-|TRBV3-1/TRBV3-2|TRBJ2-7|-
CASSQQGTHEQYF
TGTGCCAGCAGCCAACAGGGGACCCACGAGCAGTACTTC
>-|TRBV2|TRBJ2-3|TRBD2
CASTGTRTDTQYF
TGTGCCAGCACCGGGACTAGAACAGATACGCAGTATTTT
>-|TRBV3-1/TRBV3-2|TRBJ2-2|TRBD1
CASSQEGDRVPGELFF
TGTGCCAGCAGCCAAGAGGGGGACAGGGTACCCGGGGAGCTGTTTTTT
>-|TRBV18|TRBJ2-5|TRBD1
CASSPLGTGGSETQYF
TGTGCCAGCTCACCGCTGGGGACAGGGGGCAGCGAGACCCAGTACTTC
>-|TRBV6-6|TRBJ1-5|TRBD1
CASSYSVGQGSQSQHF
TGTGCCAGCAGTTACTCGGTCGGACAGGGTTCGCAGTCCCAGCATTTT
>-|TRBV5-1|TRBJ1-4|-
CASSAARGAREKLFF
TGCGCCAGCAGCGCGGCCCGGGGGGCTCGTGAAAAACTGTTTTTT
>-|TRBV7-9|TRBJ2-5|-
CASSLDDRETQYF
TGTGCCAGCAGCCTTGATGACAGGGAGACCCAGTACTTC
>-|TRBV11-2|TRBJ1-2|-
CASSWSGGGGYTF
TGTGCCAGCAGCTGGTCCGGGGGTGGGGGCTACACCTTC
>-|TRBV7-9|TRBJ2-7|-
CASSRWAGEGYEQYF
TGTGCCAGCAGTCGGTGGGCAGGGGAGGGCTACGAGCAGTACTTC
>-|TRBV5-1|TRBJ1-3|TRBD1
CASSSRGPGNTIYF
TGCGCCAGCAGCTCTAGGGGGCCTGGAAACACCATATATTTT
>-|TRBV3-1/TRBV3-2|TRBJ1-2|-
CASSLNDAGIYGYTF
TGTGCCAGCAGCCTAAATGACGCAGGCATCTATGGCTACACCTTC
>few|TRBV2|TRBJ1-5|TRBD1
CASDRDSNQPQHF
TGTGCCAGTGACAGGGATAGCAATCAGCCCCAGCATTTT
>-|TRBV7-2|TRBJ1-2|TRBD1
CASSLVDWDRDGYTF
TGTGCCAGCAGCTTAGTAGATTGGGACAGGGATGGCTACACCTTC
>-|TRBV6-2/TRBV6-3|TRBJ2-1|TRBD2
CASSYLDAGGPDEQFF
TGTGCCAGCAGTTACCTGGACGCGGGAGGGCCGGATGAGCAGTTCTTC
>-|TRBV7-2|TRBJ1-5|TRBD1
CASSFDRGRNQPQHF
TGTGCCAGCAGCTTTGACAGGGGGCGGAATCAGCCCCAGCATTTT
>-|TRBV29-1|TRBJ2-1|-
CSVAQTEYNEQFF
TGCAGCGTCGCTCAGACAGAGTACAATGAGCAGTTCTTC